These 13 T cell receptor beta chains originate from one sample sequenced in a study of cytomegalovirus exposure and HLA in healthy donors. Amplification used 60 Vbeta primers and 13 Jbeta primers. TCRdb's copy holds only in-frame clones and misses some; the assay was immunoSEQ multiplex PCR. The sample shows about 55,000 clones, more than 65% of them seen only once. Sequences were obtained from PBMCs. The origin of the receptors is a middle-aged man in good health and CMV-seropositive.

The chain links TRBV30 to TRBJ1-6; D gene ambiguous. Germline V gene lookup returns CDR1 GTSNPN and CDR2 SVGIG (reference sequence). Trimming removed 4 bases at V and 10 bases at J, with 8 bases between. The CDR3 consists of 11 residues. The CDR3 is CAWTGNSPLHF. The CDR3 coding sequence is TGTGCCTGGACCGGGAACTCACCCCTCCACTTT.

The rearrangement links TRBV2 to TRBJ1-1; D gene uncertain. The V end was cut by 0 bases, the J end by 10 bases, with 18 bases between. CDR3 size: 15 residues. Germline-derived CDR1 and CDR2 are SNHLY and FYNNEI. The CDR3, as DNA: TGTGCCAGCAGTGAAGCGCTCATAGAGTCTGAAACAGCTTTCTTT. Translating gives CASSEALIESETAFF.

This clone was observed a few times. The V gene is TRBV7-9, the J gene TRBJ1-1, with 9 bases matching TRBD1. V shed 4 bases, J shed 5 bases, and the junction held 5 bases outside the gene matches. There are 14 residues in the CDR3. Looked up from germline, CDR1 is SEHNR and CDR2 is FQNEAQ (reference sequence). DNA of the CDR3: TGTGCCAGCAGCTCCCGGACAGGGGATACTGAAGCTTTCTTT. As protein: CASSSRTGDTEAFF.

V and J are TRBV7-6 and TRBJ1-2; a possible D gene is TRBD1 (5 bases). Per the germline V gene, CDR1 is SGHVS and CDR2 is FNYEAQ. The CDR3 runs 14 residues. V dropped 8 bases and J dropped 4 bases, with 17 bases sitting between them. CDR3 bases: TGTGCCAGCGCTCCTACGGGGGGGACCTATGGCTACACCTTC. It encodes CASAPTGGTYGYTF.

Turning to this clone: At one of its ends the junction is not consistent with the germline gene, which may arise from a read error. The chain carries TRBV25-1 and TRBJ2-7, with D maybe TRBD2 (5 bases). The CDR3 totals 12 residues. Looked up from germline, CDR1 is MGHDK and CDR2 is SYGVNS. CDR3 amino acids: CASSEPAGGPHF. DNA for the CDR3: TGTGCCAGCAGTGAACCGGCGGGCGGGCCCCATTTC.

For this clone: Within the sample, other DNA sequences also encode this same CDR3. The chain carries TRBV18 and TRBJ2-2; a possible D gene is TRBD1 (6 bases). The germline V gene has CDR1 KGHSH and CDR2 LQKENI. V was cut by 3 bases and J by 1 base, with 9 bases left in between. This CDR3 has 15 residues. Here the CDR3 reads CASSPGTLNTGELFF. The CDR3 coding sequence is TGTGCCAGCTCACCCGGGACACTGAACACCGGGGAGCTGTTTTTT. The full variable domain, with the rest looked up from reference TRBV18 and TRBJ2-2, is NAGVMQNPRHLVRRRGQEARLRCSPMKGHSHVYWYRQLPEEGLKFMVYLQKENIIDESGMPKERFSAEFPKEGPSILRIQQVVRGDSAAYFCASSPGTLNTGELFFGEGSRLTVL.

The rearrangement links TRBV2 to TRBJ1-2, with 7 bases fitting TRBD1. From germline, CDR1 is SNHLY and CDR2 FYNNEI. The CDR3 contains 15 residues. V was clipped by 3 bases and J by 1 base; unmatched bases: 5. The CDR3 reads CASSEEGANNYGYTF. CDR3 nucleotides: TGTGCCAGCAGTGAGGAGGGGGCAAATAACTATGGCTACACCTTC.

The genes are TRBV5-1 and TRBJ1-5; tentative D call: TRBD1 (6 bases). The CDR3 totals 16 residues. CDR1 SGHRS and CDR2 YFSETQ come from the germline V gene. Trimming left V 0 bases short and J 4 bases short, with 14 bases between. In DNA form, the CDR3 reads TGCGCCAGCAGCTTGGGGCCAGGGGAGGGTAATCAGCCCCAGCATTTT. As protein: CASSLGPGEGNQPQHF.

The chain joins TRBV27 to TRBJ2-2; D possibly corresponds to TRBD2 (6 bases). Germline CDR1 MNHEY, CDR2 SMNVEV (reference sequence). Trimming stripped 6 bases from V and 5 bases from J, with 10 bases between. There are 13 residues in the CDR3. The CDR3 loop reads CASRPTRTGELFF. CDR3 DNA sequence: TGTGCCAGCAGACCGACTAGGACCGGGGAGCTGTTTTTT.

The chain uses TRBV5-1 and TRBJ2-5; 8 bases fit TRBD1. The CDR3 covers 13 residues. The junction had 4 bases not matched to a gene; V was cut back by 3 bases and J by 6 bases. Germline V gene lookup returns CDR1 SGHRS and CDR2 YFSETQ. In DNA form, the CDR3 reads TGCGCCAGCAGCTCCGGACAGGGTCAGACCCAGTACTTC. It codes for CASSSGQGQTQYF.

The V gene is TRBV6-1, the J gene TRBJ2-7; possibly TRBD2 for D (6 bases). Germline values: CDR1 MNHNS, CDR2 SASEGT. The CDR3 is 14 amino acids. Trimming took off 3 bases at V and 4 bases at J, with 13 bases between the two ends. CDR3 bases: TGTGCCAGCAGTGAGGGGGGAGTGTTGTACGAGCAGTACTTC. Protein sequence: CASSEGGVLYEQYF.

The CDR3, as DNA: TGTGCCAGCAGCGCCGACGTTACGGGGGCTGAAGCTTTCTTT. Protein: CASSADVTGAEAFF. The chain links TRBV9 to TRBJ1-1; D might be TRBD1 (5 bases). Germline V gene lookup returns CDR1 SGDLS and CDR2 YYNGEE. V dropped 3 bases and J dropped 6 bases, with 15 bases sitting between them. The CDR3 has 14 amino acids.

This clone has more than one count but fewer than ten. The chain carries TRBV6-6 and TRBJ2-5, with D possibly being TRBD2 (7 bases). The germline V gene encodes CDR1 MNHNY and CDR2 SVGAGI (reference sequence). V lost 6 bases and J lost 1, with 9 bases in between. There are 13 residues in the CDR3. The CDR3 DNA is TGTGCCAGCAGGGGGGGGGCCCAAGAGACCCAGTACTTC. Translating gives CASRGGAQETQYF.